The 29 T cell receptor beta chains given below trace back to one sample, sequenced in a study of T cells in Graves' hyperthyroidism and ophthalmopathy. From RNA transcripts, TCR beta CDR3 regions were amplified. A set of HTBI primers served as the primers for a first-round RT-PCR of the TCR CDR3. TCRdb re-analysed the multiplex PCR reads in MiXCR, keeping a single row per CDR3 protein. The sample yields about 350,000 distinct CDR3 sequences, about a sixth seen once. The sequenced sample consisted of blood. The receptors shown here come from a woman aged 25 to 39 with Graves' hyperthyroidism that later progressed to Graves' ophthalmopathy.

This clonotype appeared many times. The gene calls are TRBV28 and TRBJ2-7, with D maybe TRBD2 (6 bases). The CDR3 is 15 amino acids. The germline CDR1 and CDR2 sequences are MDHEN and SYDVKM. V lost 3 bases and J 1 base, leaving 13 bases between the germline ends. The DNA of the CDR3 is TGTGCCAGCAGTTTCGGACTATCTTCTTCCTACGAGCAGTACTTC. Translated: CASSFGLSSSYEQYF.

Notes on this clonotype: At one end the junction does not follow the germline gene, possibly because of a read error. The chain employs TRBV19 and TRBJ2-6; D might be TRBD1 (6 bases). In germline, CDR1 is LNHDA, CDR2 SQIVND (reference sequence). This CDR3 spans 13 amino acids. CDR3 DNA sequence: TGTGCCGGTAGTATCGCCAGGGGCAACGTCCTGACTTTC. Encoded protein: CAGSIARGNVLTF.

This rearrangement joins TRBV11-2 to TRBJ2-5; TRBD2 is a possible D gene (6 bases). V was shortened by 5 bases and J by 7 bases, with 8 bases between the two germline ends. The length of the CDR3 is 11 residues. The germline gives CDR1 SGHAT, CDR2 FQNNGV. The CDR3, as DNA: TGTGCCAGCAGCCCCGGGGGGACCCAGTACTTC. Residues: CASSPGGTQYF.

V usage is TRBV20-1 and J usage is TRBJ1-1; D unresolved. V was pared by 0 bases and J by 1 base, with 12 bases between. Per germline, CDR1 DFQATT and CDR2 SNEGSKA (reference sequence). The CDR3 covers 15 residues. For the CDR3, the DNA is TGCAGTGCTAGAGATATAGGTAAGGGGAACACTGAAGCTTTCTTT. Translated: CSARDIGKGNTEAFF.

This clonotype was picked up many times. This chain links TRBV7-2 with TRBJ2-7; 9 nucleotides agree with TRBD2. Unmatched junction bases numbered 10, after V lost 1 base and J lost 3 bases. The length of the CDR3 is 17 residues. Germline CDR1 reads SGHTA; CDR2 reads FQGNSA. CDR3 nucleotides: TGTGCCAGCAGCTTAGTCGTCCTAGCGGGACTAAACTACGAGCAGTACTTC. This codes for CASSLVVLAGLNYEQYF.

This clonotype was seen at least ten times. This chain links TRBV11-2 with TRBJ1-1, with 10 bases that match TRBD1. The CDR3 extends over 16 amino acids. From germline, CDR1 is SGHAT and CDR2 FQNNGV. V dropped 3 bases and J dropped 5; count of bases not matched to a gene: 9. This CDR3 reads CASSFGQGVTGTEAFF. The CDR3 bases are TGTGCCAGCAGCTTCGGACAGGGGGTAACCGGTACTGAAGCTTTCTTT.

The chain combines TRBV28 with TRBJ2-5, with 8 bases that match TRBD2. CDR1 and CDR2 from the germline V gene are MDHEN and SYDVKM. V trimming: 7 bases; J trimming: 3 bases; junction bases outside the gene matches: 4. This CDR3 has 13 residues. The CDR3 DNA reads TGTGCCAGCACCCCAGCGGGAGAAGAGACCCAGTACTTC. Its translation: CASTPAGEETQYF.

The gene calls are TRBV7-9 and TRBJ2-7; possible D gene TRBD2, 5 bases. Germline lookup yields CDR1 SEHNR and CDR2 FQNEAQ (reference sequence). Trimming pared 0 bases from V and 3 bases from J, leaving 9 bases between. This CDR3 spans 14 amino acids. CDR3 sequence reads: CASSLAEANYEQYF. The CDR3 DNA is TGTGCCAGCAGCTTAGCGGAGGCCAACTACGAGCAGTACTTC.

The sample holds a few counts of this clonotype. The rearrangement links TRBV24-1 to TRBJ1-5, with 7 positions matching TRBD1. The V gene end was trimmed by 1 base and the J gene end by 3 bases; junction bases not matched to a gene: 2. The CDR3 contains 15 residues. Germline CDR1 is KGHDR and CDR2 is SFDVKD. CDR3 protein: CATSDFDRDNQPQHF. CDR3 in DNA: TGTGCCACCAGTGATTTTGACAGGGACAATCAGCCCCAGCATTTT.

The sample holds many counts of this clonotype. J is TRBJ2-5 and V is TRBV7-9, with 8 nucleotides matching TRBD2. Germline V gives CDR1 SEHNR, CDR2 FQNEAQ (reference sequence). The CDR3 is made up of 15 amino acids. Trimming removed 5 bases from V and 2 bases from J; junction bases left unmatched: 7. The CDR3 sequence is CASSERGSWQETQYF. CDR3 sequence (DNA): TGTGCCAGCAGCGAGCGGGGGTCGTGGCAAGAGACCCAGTACTTC.

This clonotype appeared many times. The chain uses TRBV27 and TRBJ2-1; tentative D call: TRBD2 (6 bases). V was cut by 6 bases and J by 0 bases, with 15 bases left in between. The CDR3 totals 16 residues. CDR1 is MNHEY and CDR2 is SMNVEV in the germline V gene (reference sequence). The DNA for the CDR3 is TGTGCCAGCAGACCCCTTAGCGGAAGCTCCTACAATGAGCAGTTCTTC. Translation gives CASRPLSGSSYNEQFF.

This clonotype was found many times. The chain links TRBV15 to TRBJ2-5; perhaps TRBD2 as D (6 bases). Trimming took 3 bases from V and 0 from J, leaving 14 bases between them. The CDR3 contains 16 residues. Germline V lookup: CDR1 LNHNV, CDR2 YYDKDF (reference sequence). CDR3 coding DNA: TGTGCCACCAGCAGCCAGCTAGCGCATTACCAAGAGACCCAGTACTTC. Protein sequence: CATSSQLAHYQETQYF.

This clonotype was detected ten times or more. The rearrangement links TRBV3-1 to TRBJ2-7; 8 nucleotides agree with TRBD1. Germline V gene sequence: CDR1 LGHDT, CDR2 YNNKEL (reference sequence). The V and J ends lost 2 bases and 4 bases, in that order; junction bases with no gene match: 7. The CDR3 loop spans 15 amino acids. The CDR3 spells CASSQYTGTGYEQYF. As DNA, the CDR3 is TGTGCCAGCAGCCAATACACCGGGACAGGTTACGAGCAGTACTTC.

This chain joins TRBV5-1 and TRBJ2-5; D remains unclear. Deletions cut 2 bases from V and 1 base from J, with 12 bases between. This CDR3 spans 15 amino acids. The germline gives CDR1 SGHRS, CDR2 YFSETQ. This CDR3 reads CASSFIDQTQETQYF. CDR3 nucleotide sequence: TGCGCCAGCAGCTTCATTGACCAGACCCAAGAGACCCAGTACTTC.

This clonotype was detected many times. V gene TRBV19 combines with J gene TRBJ1-6; TRBD1 matches 7 bases. Trimming cost V 6 bases and J 7 bases; bases outside gene matches: 3. The germline gives CDR1 LNHDA, CDR2 SQIVND (reference sequence). The CDR3 runs 13 residues. The CDR3 bases are TGTGCCAGTAGAGCGACAGGGAATTCACCCCTCCACTTT. Amino acid sequence: CASRATGNSPLHF.

The table lists this clonotype with a few counts. The chain links TRBV28 to TRBJ2-5; 8 bases match TRBD2. After removal of 4 bases from V and 5 bases from J, the junction contained 12 bases not matched to a gene. This CDR3 comprises 16 residues. Germline V CDR1 and CDR2: MDHEN, SYDVKM. DNA for the CDR3: TGTGCCAGCAGTTATTTTCGGGGGGGGAGGTCGGAGACCCAGTACTTC. Protein sequence: CASSYFRGGRSETQYF.

This clonotype has a count of ten or more. The chain carries TRBV3-1 and TRBJ2-3; D is ambiguous. The V gene lost 6 bases and the J gene lost 2 bases, with 9 bases spanning the gap. Looked up from germline, CDR1 is LGHDT and CDR2 is YNNKEL (reference sequence). This CDR3 spans 13 amino acids. CDR3 coding DNA: TGTGCCAGCAGTCAGTGGGACACAGATACGCAGTATTTT. Translation gives CASSQWDTDTQYF.

This clonotype has ten or more counts. J is TRBJ2-1 and V is TRBV2; 7 nucleotides line up with TRBD1. Germline lookup yields CDR1 SNHLY and CDR2 FYNNEI. J was trimmed by 5 bases and V by 5 bases; bases with no gene match: 6. This CDR3 has 14 residues. DNA for the CDR3: TGTGCCAGCAGTTATGGGACAGCGAACAATGAGCAGTTCTTC. Protein sequence: CASSYGTANNEQFF.

This clonotype was seen more than once but under ten times. This sequence joins TRBV4-1 and TRBJ1-1; D call uncertain. Germline CDR1 MGHRA, CDR2 YSYEKL. Trimming took off 4 bases at V and 0 bases at J, with 12 bases between the two ends. This CDR3 is 15 amino acids long. CDR3 coding DNA: TGCGCCAGCAGCCGACTGTCGGGTTTGAACACTGAAGCTTTCTTT. Amino acids: CASSRLSGLNTEAFF.

The chain carries TRBV7-2 and TRBJ1-2, with TRBD1 identical over 7 bases. The CDR3 is 16 residues long. Germline V gene lookup returns CDR1 SGHTA and CDR2 FQGNSA. V lost 1 base to trimming and J lost 3 bases; unmatched junction nucleotides: 8. The CDR3, as DNA: TGTGCCAGCAGCTTAGAGCTCAGGGGGGAGGACTATGGCTACACCTTC. It yields the protein CASSLELRGEDYGYTF.

This clonotype was counted ten times or more. V is TRBV19 and J is TRBJ1-3; TRBD1 might be the D (5 bases). The ends were cut back, 10 bases at V and 0 bases at J, with 19 bases in the middle. The germline V gene has CDR1 LNHDA and CDR2 SQIVND (reference sequence). This CDR3 is built from 16 residues. CDR3 sequence: CATTLDAGRSGNTIYF. The CDR3 coding sequence is TGTGCCACCACCCTCGACGCAGGGCGCTCTGGAAACACCATATATTTT. The full variable domain, rest sourced from reference TRBV19 and TRBJ1-3, is DGGITQSPKYLFRKEGQNVTLSCEQNLNHDAMYWYRQDPGQGLRLIYYSQIVNDFQKGDIAEGYSVSREKKESFPLTVTSAQKNPTAFYLCATTLDAGRSGNTIYFGEGSWLTVV.

The table lists this clonotype with many counts. The chain couples TRBV28 to TRBJ2-3; no firm D call. Trimming removed 4 bases at V and 2 bases at J, with 10 bases between. The CDR3 extends over 14 amino acids. Germline V lookup: CDR1 MDHEN, CDR2 SYDVKM. DNA for the CDR3: TGTGCCAGCAGTTCGACATTTTCCACAGATACGCAGTATTTT. Translation gives CASSSTFSTDTQYF.

The rearrangement uses TRBV3-1 and TRBJ1-2, with TRBD1 matching over 7 bases. Germline trimming cut 3 bases from V and 4 bases from J; bases unmatched to any gene: 5. This CDR3 has 14 residues. Germline V gene lookup returns CDR1 LGHDT and CDR2 YNNKEL (reference sequence). The CDR3 DNA is TGTGCCAGCAGCCAGCCGACAGGGATCTATGGCTACACCTTC. Protein: CASSQPTGIYGYTF.

As to this clonotype: A much larger clone is a single base away; this may be a read error. V usage is TRBV28 and J usage is TRBJ1-5; no clear D gene. This CDR3 contains 16 residues. CDR1 MDHEN and CDR2 SYDVKM come from the germline V gene. CDR3 coding DNA: TGTGCCAGCAGTTTCTCAACAGTCCCCAGCAATCAGCTCCAGCATTTT. It translates to CASSFSTVPSNQLQHF.

This clonotype was recorded many times. The V gene is TRBV5-1, the J gene TRBJ2-1, with unresolved D. Trimming cost V 2 bases and J 8 bases, with 11 bases left between them. This CDR3 spans 13 amino acids. Per the germline V gene, CDR1 is SGHRS and CDR2 is YFSETQ. The CDR3 DNA reads as TGCGCCAGCAGCTTTCGTCCCAAGGATGAGCAGTTCTTC. It encodes CASSFRPKDEQFF.

This clonotype was counted many times. The rearrangement uses TRBV20-1 and TRBJ2-5, with 7 bases aligning to TRBD2. Germline V CDR1 and CDR2: DFQATT, SNEGSKA (reference sequence). The length of the CDR3 is 14 residues. V shed 4 bases, J shed 6 bases, and the junction held 11 bases outside the gene matches. CDR3 DNA sequence: TGCAGTGCTACCGCGGGGGTGGAGGGTCAGACCCAGTACTTC. Its protein is CSATAGVEGQTQYF.

This clonotype has a count of ten or more. The chain recombines TRBV12-3 or TRBV12-4 with TRBJ2-1; the match to TRBD2 covers 8 bases. Germline trimming cut 8 bases from V and 10 bases from J; bases unmatched to any gene: 16. The CDR3 has 15 residues. The CDR3 loop reads CASCYFPGLVGEQFF. The CDR3 region has the DNA TGTGCCAGCTGTTACTTCCCGGGACTAGTAGGGGAGCAGTTCTTC.

This clonotype was detected a few times. V usage is TRBV7-9 and J usage is TRBJ2-1; possible D gene TRBD2, 5 bases. Deletions cut 6 bases from V and 8 bases from J, with 14 bases between. From germline, CDR1 is SEHNR and CDR2 FQNEAQ (reference sequence). The CDR3 is 13 amino acids. CDR3 bases: TGTGCCAGCAGACCCGACTATCTACATGAGCAGTTCTTC. Protein sequence: CASRPDYLHEQFF. Complete variable domain (other parts from reference TRBV7-9 and TRBJ2-1): DTGVSQNPRHKITKRGQNVTFRCDPISEHNRLYWYRQTLGQGPEFLTYFQNEAQLEKSRLLSDRFSAERPKGSFSTLEIQRTEQGDSAMYLCASRPDYLHEQFFGPGTRLTVL.

V usage is TRBV29-1 and J usage is TRBJ1-1; a possible D gene is TRBD1 (5 bases). Germline assignment: CDR1 SQVTM and CDR2 ANQGSEA. The CDR3 totals 12 residues. The CDR3 spells CNSLEGSSEAFF. The DNA of the CDR3 is TGCAACTCTCTCGAGGGGAGTAGTGAAGCTTTCTTT.